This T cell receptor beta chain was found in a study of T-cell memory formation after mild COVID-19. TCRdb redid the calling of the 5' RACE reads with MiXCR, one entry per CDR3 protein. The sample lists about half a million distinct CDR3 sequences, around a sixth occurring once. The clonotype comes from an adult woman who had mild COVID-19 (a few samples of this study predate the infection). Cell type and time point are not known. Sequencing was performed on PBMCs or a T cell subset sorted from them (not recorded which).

CDR3 sequence: CASSLAGGATNEQFF. The CDR3 nucleotides are TGTGCCAGCAGCTTAGCCGGGGGCGCGACGAATGAGCAGTTCTTC. The genes are TRBV7-2 and TRBJ2-1, with D possibly called TRBD1 or TRBD2 (6 bases each). Per the germline V gene, CDR1 is SGHTA and CDR2 is FQGNSA. The CDR3 is made up of 15 amino acids. Trimming pared 0 bases from V and 7 bases from J, leaving 13 bases between. Full variable domain (missing parts from reference TRBV7-2 and TRBJ2-1): GAGVSQSPSNKVTEKGKDVELRCDPISGHTALYWYRQSLGQGLEFLIYFQGNSAPDKSGLPSDRFSAERTGGSVSTLTIQRTQQEDSAVYLCASSLAGGATNEQFFGPGTRLTVL.